The entry below describes one T cell receptor beta chain. Its antigen is undetermined. This specimen comes from a study of Tregs in tolerant kidney transplant recipients. General study results and limits: This study did not directly address biological reproducibility.

The germline CDR1 and CDR2 sequences are SGHRS and YFSETQ. V lost 3 bases, J lost 4 bases, and 13 bases lay in between. The CDR3 covers 14 residues. This table comes from immunoSEQ multiplex PCR, and its TCRdb copy is limited to in-frame clones, with some not included. The top ten hold around 0.58% of the sample, which has around 74,000 clones, 95% to 98% seen once. The sequencing used CD4+ T cells from blood, collected before the transplant. The source is a human donor who received a combined kidney and bone marrow transplant. The V call is TRBV5-1, the J call TRBJ1-2; D possibly corresponds to TRBD1 (5 bases). DNA of the CDR3: TGCGCCAGCAGCTCGACAGTTACCAGCTATGGCTACACCTTC. Residues: CASSSTVTSYGYTF.